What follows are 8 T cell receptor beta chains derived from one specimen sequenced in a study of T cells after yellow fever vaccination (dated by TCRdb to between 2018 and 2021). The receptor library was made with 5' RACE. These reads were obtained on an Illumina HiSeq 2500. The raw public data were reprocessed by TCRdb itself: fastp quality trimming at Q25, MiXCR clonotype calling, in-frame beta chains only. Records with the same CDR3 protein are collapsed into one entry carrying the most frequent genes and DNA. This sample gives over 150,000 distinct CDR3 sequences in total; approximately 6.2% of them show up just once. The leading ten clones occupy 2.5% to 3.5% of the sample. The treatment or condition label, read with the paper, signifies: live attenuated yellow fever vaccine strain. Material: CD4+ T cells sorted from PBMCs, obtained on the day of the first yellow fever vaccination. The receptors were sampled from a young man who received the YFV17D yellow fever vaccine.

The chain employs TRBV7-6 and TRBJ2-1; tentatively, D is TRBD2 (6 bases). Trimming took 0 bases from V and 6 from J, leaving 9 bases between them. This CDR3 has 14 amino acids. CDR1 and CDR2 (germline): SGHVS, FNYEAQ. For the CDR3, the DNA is TGTGCCAGCAGCTTAGCGTCACTAGCCAATGAGCAGTTCTTC. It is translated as CASSLASLANEQFF.

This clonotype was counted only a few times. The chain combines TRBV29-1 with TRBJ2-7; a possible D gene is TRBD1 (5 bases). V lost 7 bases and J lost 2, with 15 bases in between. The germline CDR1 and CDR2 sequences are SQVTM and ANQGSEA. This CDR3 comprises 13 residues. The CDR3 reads CSGGRRPTYEQYV. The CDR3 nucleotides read TGCAGCGGGGGCAGGAGACCGACCTACGAGCAGTACGTC.

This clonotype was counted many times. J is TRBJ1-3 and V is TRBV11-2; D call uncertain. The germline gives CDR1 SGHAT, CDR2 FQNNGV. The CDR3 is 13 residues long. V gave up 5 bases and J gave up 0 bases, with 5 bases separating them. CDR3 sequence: CASSPPSGNTIYF. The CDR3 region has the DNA TGTGCCAGCAGCCCCCCCTCTGGAAACACCATATATTTT.

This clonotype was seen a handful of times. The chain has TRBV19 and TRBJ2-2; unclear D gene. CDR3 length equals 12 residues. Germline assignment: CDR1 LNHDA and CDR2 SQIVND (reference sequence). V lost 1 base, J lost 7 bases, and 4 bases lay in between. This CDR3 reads CASSIVVGELFF. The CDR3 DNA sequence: TGTGCCAGTAGTATAGTCGTCGGGGAGCTGTTTTTT. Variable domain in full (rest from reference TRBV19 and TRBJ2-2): DGGITQSPKYLFRKEGQNVTLSCEQNLNHDAMYWYRQDPGQGLRLIYYSQIVNDFQKGDIAEGYSVSREKKESFPLTVTSAQKNPTAFYLCASSIVVGELFFGEGSRLTVL.

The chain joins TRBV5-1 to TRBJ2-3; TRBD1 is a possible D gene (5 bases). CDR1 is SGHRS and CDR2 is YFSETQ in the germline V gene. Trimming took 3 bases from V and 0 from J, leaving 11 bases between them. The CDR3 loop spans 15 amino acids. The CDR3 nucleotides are TGCGCCAGCAGCTCGCAGGGCCCTAGCACAGATACGCAGTATTTT. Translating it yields CASSSQGPSTDTQYF.

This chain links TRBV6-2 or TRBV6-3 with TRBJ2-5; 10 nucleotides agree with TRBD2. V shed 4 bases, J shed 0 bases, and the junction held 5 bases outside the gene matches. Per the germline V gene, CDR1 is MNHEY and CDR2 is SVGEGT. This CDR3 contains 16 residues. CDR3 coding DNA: TGTGCCAGCAGTTTCGGACTAGCGGCTTACCAAGAGACCCAGTACTTC. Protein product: CASSFGLAAYQETQYF.

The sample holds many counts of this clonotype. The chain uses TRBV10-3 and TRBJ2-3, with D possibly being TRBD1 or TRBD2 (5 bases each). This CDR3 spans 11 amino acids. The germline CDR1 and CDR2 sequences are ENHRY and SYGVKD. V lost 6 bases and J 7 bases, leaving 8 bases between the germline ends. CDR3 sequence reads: CAISTGHTQYF. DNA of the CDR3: TGTGCCATCAGCACGGGACATACGCAGTATTTT.

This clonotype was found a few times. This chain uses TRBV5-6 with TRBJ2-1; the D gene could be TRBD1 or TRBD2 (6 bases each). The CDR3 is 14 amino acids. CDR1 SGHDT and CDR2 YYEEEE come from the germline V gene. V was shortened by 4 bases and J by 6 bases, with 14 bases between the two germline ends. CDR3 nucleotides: TGTGCCAGCAGCCCGGAGCCGGGGGCCAATGAGCAGTTCTTC. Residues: CASSPEPGANEQFF.